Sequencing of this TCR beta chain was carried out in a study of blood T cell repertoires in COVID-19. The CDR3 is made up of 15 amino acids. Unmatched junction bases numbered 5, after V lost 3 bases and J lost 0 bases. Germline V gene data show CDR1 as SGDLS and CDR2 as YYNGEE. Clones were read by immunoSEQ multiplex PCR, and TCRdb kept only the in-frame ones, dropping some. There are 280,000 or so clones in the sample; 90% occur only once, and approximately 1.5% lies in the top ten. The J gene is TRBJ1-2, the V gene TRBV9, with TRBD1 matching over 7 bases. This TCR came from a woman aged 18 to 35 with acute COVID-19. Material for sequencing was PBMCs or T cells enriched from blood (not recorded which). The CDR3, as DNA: TGTGCCAGCAGCGATTCGACAGGGACTAACTATGGCTACACCTTC. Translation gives CASSDSTGTNYGYTF. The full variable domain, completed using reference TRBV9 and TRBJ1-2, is DSGVTQTPKHLITATGQRVTLRCSPRSGDLSVYWYQQSLDQGLQFLIQYYNGEERAKGNILERFSAQQFPDLHSELNLSSLELGDSALYFCASSDSTGTNYGYTFGSGTRLTVV.